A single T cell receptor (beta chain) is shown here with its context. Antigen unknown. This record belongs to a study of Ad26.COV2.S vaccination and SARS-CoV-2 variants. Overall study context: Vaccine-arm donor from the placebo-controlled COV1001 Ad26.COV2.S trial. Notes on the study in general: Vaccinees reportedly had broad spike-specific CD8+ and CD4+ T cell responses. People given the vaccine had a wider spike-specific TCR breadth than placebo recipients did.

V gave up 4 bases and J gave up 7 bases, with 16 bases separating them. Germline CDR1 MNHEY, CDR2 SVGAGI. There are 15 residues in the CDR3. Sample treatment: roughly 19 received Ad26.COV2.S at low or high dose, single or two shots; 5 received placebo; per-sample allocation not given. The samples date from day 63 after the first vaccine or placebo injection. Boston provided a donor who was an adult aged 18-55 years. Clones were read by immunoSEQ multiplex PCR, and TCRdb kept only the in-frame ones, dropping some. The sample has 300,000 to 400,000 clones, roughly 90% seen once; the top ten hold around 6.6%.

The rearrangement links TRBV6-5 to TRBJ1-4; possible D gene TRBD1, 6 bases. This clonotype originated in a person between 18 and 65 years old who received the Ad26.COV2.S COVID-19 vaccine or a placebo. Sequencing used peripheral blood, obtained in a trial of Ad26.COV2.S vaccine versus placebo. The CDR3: CASSLSGEFGEKLFF. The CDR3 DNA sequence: TGTGCCAGCAGTTTATCAGGGGAATTTGGTGAAAAACTGTTTTTT.